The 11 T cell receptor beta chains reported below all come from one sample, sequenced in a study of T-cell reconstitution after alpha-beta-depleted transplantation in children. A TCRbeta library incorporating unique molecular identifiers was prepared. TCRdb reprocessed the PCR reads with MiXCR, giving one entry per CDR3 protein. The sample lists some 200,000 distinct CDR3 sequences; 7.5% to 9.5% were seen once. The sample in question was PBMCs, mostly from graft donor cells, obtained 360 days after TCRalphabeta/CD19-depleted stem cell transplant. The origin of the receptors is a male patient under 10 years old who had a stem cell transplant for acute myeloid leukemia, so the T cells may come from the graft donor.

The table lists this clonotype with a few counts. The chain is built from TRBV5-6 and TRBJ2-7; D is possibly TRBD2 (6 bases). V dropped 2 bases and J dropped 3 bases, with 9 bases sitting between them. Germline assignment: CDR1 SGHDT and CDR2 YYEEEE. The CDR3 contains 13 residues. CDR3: CASSFASDYEQYF. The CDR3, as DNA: TGTGCCAGCAGCTTTGCTAGCGACTACGAGCAGTACTTC.

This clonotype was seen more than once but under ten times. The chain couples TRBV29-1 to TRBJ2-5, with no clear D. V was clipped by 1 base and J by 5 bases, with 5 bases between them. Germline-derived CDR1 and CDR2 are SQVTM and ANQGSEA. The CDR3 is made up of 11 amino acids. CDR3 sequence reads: CSVEAVETQYF. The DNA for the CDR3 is TGCAGCGTTGAAGCGGTCGAGACCCAGTACTTC. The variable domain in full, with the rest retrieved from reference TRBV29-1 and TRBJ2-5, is SAVISQKPSRDICQRGTSLTIQCQVDSQVTMMFWYRQQPGQSLTLIATANQGSEATYESGFVIDKFPISRPNLTFSTLTVSNMSPEDSSIYLCSVEAVETQYFGPGTRLLVL.

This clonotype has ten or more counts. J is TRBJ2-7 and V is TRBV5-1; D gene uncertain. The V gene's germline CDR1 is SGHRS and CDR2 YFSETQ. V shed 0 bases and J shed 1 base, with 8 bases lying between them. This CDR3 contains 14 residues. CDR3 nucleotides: TGCGCCAGCAGCTTGGCCTCCGGATCCTACGAGCAGTACGTC. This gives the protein CASSLASGSYEQYV.

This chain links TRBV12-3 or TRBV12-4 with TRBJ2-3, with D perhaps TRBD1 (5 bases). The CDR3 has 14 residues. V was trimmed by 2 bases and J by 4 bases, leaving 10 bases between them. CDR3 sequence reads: CASSLRQGSDTQYF. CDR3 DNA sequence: TGTGCCAGCAGTTTACGCCAGGGCTCAGATACGCAGTATTTT.

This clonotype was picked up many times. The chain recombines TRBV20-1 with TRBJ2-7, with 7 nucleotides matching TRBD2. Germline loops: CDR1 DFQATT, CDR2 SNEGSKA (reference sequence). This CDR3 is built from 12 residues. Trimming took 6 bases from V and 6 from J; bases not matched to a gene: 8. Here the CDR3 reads CSAERLAGEQYF. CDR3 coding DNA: TGCAGTGCCGAAAGACTAGCTGGCGAGCAGTACTTC.

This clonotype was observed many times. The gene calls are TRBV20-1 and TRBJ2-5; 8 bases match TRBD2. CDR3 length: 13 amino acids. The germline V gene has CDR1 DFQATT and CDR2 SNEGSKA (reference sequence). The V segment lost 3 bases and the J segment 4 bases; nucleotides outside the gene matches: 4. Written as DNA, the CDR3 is TGCAGTGCTAGGTCCGGGAGGGCAGAGACCCAGTACTTC. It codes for CSARSGRAETQYF.

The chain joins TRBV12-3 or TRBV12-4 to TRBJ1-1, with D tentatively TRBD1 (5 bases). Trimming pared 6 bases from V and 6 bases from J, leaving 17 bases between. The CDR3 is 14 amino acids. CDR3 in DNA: TGTGCCAGCAGGTCAACAGGAGCGGTAGCTGAAGCTTTCTTT. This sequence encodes CASRSTGAVAEAFF.

CDR3 sequence reads: CASSTTHIGYEQYF. The CDR3 DNA follows: TGTGCCAGCAGCACAACCCACATAGGCTACGAGCAGTACTTC. The rearrangement links TRBV9 to TRBJ2-7; D is ambiguous. CDR3 length equals 14 residues. Germline assignment: CDR1 SGDLS and CDR2 YYNGEE. The V end was cut by 4 bases, the J end by 3 bases, with 14 bases between.

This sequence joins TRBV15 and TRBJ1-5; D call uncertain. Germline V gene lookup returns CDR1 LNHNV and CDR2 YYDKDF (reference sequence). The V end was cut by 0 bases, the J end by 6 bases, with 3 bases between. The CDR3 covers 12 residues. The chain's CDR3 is CATSRDRQPQHF. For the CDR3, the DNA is TGTGCCACCAGCAGAGATCGTCAGCCCCAGCATTTT.

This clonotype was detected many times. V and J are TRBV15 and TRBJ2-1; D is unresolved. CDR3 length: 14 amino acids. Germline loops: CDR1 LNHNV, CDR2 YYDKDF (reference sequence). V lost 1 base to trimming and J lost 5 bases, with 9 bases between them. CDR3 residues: CATSRVLSHNEQFF. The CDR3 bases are TGTGCCACCAGCAGAGTTTTATCCCACAATGAGCAGTTCTTC.

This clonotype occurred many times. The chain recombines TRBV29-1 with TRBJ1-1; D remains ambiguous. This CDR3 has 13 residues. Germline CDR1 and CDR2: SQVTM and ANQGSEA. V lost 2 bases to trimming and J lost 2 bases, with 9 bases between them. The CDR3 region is CSVEPVINTEAFF. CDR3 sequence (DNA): TGCAGCGTTGAACCGGTGATCAACACTGAAGCTTTCTTT.